The present TCR beta chain was sequenced within a study of blood T cell repertoires in COVID-19. Whole-study context: The United States, Italy and Spain provided the acute and convalescent COVID-19 samples. The analysed material was cDNA or gDNA that came from T cells, B-cell-depleted T cells, or PBMCs.

This CDR3 has 15 residues. CDR1 and CDR2 (germline): KGHSH, LQKENI. V lost 6 bases to trimming and J lost 3 bases, with 15 bases between them. This clone has a single count. Measured with immunoSEQ multiplex PCR; TCRdb has only the in-frame clones, and not every one. The sample lists about 63,000 clones; about 80% were seen once. V and J are TRBV18 and TRBJ1-3; maybe TRBD1 (6 bases). The sequence came from an elderly woman with acute or convalescent COVID-19. The sample consisted of peripheral blood. In DNA, the CDR3 is TGTGCCAGCTCCCCGGACAGTCGAGTTGGAAACACCATATATTTT. It codes for CASSPDSRVGNTIYF.